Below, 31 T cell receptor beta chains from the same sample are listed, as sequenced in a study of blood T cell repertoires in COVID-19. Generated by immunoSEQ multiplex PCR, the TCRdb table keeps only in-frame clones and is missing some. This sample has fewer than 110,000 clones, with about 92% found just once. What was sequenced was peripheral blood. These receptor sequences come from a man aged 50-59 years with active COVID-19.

CDR3 sequence: CASSLVSSNYGYTF. In DNA form, the CDR3 reads TGTGCCAGCAGCTTAGTTTCGTCTAACTATGGCTACACCTTC. V usage is TRBV11-2 and J usage is TRBJ1-2; no clear D gene. V lost 1 base and J 0 bases, leaving 6 bases between the germline ends. Germline lookup yields CDR1 SGHAT and CDR2 FQNNGV. The CDR3 consists of 14 residues. Complete variable domain (other parts from reference TRBV11-2 and TRBJ1-2): EAGVAQSPRYKIIEKRQSVAFWCNPISGHATLYWYQQILGQGPKLLIQFQNNGVVDDSQLPKDRFSAERLKGVDSTLKIQPAKLEDSAVYLCASSLVSSNYGYTFGSGTRLTVV.

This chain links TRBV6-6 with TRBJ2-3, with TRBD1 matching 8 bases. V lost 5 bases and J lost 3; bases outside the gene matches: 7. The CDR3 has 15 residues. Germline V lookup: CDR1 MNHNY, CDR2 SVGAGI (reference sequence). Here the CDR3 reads CASSPLDRGTDTQYF. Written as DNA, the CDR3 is TGTGCCAGCAGTCCCTTAGACAGGGGAACAGATACGCAGTATTTT.

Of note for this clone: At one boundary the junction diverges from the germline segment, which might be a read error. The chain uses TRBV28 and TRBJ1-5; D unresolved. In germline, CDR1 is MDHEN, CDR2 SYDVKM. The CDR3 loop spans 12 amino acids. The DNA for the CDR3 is TGTGCCAGCAGTCCCCGAGATCAGCGCCAGCATTTT. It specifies CASSPRDQRQHF.

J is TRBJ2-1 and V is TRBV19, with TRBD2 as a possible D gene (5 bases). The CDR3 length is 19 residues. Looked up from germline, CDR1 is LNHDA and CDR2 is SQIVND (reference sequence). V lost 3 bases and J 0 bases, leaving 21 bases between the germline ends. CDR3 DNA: TGTGCCAGTAGTATTCAGCCCACCGACTACCGGAGCTCCTACAATGAGCAGTTCTTC. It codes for CASSIQPTDYRSSYNEQFF.

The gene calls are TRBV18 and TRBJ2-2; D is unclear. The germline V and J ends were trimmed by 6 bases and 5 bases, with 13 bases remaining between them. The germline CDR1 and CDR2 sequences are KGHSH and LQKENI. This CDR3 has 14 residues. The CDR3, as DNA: TGTGCCAGCTCGCCCGTCCAGGCAACCGGGGAGCTGTTTTTT. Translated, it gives CASSPVQATGELFF.

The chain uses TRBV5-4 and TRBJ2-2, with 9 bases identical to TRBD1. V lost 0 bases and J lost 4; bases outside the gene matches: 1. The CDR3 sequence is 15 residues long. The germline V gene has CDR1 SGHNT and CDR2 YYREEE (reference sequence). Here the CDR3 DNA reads TGTGCCAGCAGCTTGGACAGGGGGCCCACCGGGGAGCTGTTTTTT. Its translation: CASSLDRGPTGELFF.

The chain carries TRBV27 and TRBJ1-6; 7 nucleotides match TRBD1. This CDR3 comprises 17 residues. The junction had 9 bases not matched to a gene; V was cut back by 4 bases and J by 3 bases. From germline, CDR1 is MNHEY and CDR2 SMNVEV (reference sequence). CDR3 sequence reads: CASSSKKGAGYNSPLHF. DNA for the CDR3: TGTGCCAGCAGTTCCAAGAAGGGGGCTGGCTATAATTCACCCCTCCACTTT.

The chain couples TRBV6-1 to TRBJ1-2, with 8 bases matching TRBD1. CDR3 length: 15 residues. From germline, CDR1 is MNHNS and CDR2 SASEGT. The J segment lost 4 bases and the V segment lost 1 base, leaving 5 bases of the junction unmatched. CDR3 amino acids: CASSEGQGALYGYTF. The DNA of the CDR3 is TGTGCCAGCAGTGAAGGTCAGGGGGCCCTCTATGGCTACACCTTC.

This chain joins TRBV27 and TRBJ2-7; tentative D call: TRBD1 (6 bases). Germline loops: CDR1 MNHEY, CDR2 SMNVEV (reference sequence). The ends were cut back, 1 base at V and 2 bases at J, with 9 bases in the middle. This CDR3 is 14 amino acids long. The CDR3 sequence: CASSLWAGAYEQYF. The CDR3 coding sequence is TGTGCCAGCAGTTTATGGGCAGGGGCCTACGAGCAGTACTTC.

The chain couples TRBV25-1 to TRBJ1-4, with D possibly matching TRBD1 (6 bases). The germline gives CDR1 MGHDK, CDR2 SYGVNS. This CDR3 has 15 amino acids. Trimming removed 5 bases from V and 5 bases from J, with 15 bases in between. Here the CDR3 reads CASSPPGTPNEKLFF. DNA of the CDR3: TGTGCCAGCAGTCCCCCCGGGACACCGAATGAAAAACTGTTTTTT.

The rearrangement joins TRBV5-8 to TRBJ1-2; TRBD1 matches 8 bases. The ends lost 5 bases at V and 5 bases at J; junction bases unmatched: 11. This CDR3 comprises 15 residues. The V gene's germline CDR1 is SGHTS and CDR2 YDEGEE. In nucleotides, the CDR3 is TGTGCCAGCAGGGCTTCAGGGGGCATTCATTATGGCTACACCTTC. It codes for CASRASGGIHYGYTF.

The CDR3 region has the DNA TGTGCCAGCATCCCCTCGCGTAGCGGGAGAGGCACAGATACGCAGTATTTT. Amino acids: CASIPSRSGRGTDTQYF. V is TRBV28 and J is TRBJ2-3; 9 positions match TRBD2. The CDR3 consists of 17 residues. Germline CDR1 MDHEN, CDR2 SYDVKM. Losses at the gene ends were 7 bases for V and 1 base for J; bases not matched to a gene: 12.

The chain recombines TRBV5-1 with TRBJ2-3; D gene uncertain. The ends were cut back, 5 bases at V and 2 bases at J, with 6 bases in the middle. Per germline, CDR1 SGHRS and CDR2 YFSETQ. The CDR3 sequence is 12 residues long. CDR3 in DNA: TGCGCCAGCAGTGAGAACACAGATACGCAGTATTTT. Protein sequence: CASSENTDTQYF.

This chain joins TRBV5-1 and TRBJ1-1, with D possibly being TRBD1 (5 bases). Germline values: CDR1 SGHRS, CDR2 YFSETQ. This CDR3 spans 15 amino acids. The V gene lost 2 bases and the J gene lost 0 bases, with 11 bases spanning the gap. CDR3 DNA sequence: TGCGCCAGCAGCTTCTCGCCAGGGATGAACACTGAAGCTTTCTTT. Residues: CASSFSPGMNTEAFF. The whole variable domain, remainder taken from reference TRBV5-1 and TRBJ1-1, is KAGVTQTPRYLIKTRGQQVTLSCSPISGHRSVSWYQQTPGQGLQFLFEYFSETQRNKGNFPGRFSGRQFSNSRSEMNVSTLELGDSALYLCASSFSPGMNTEAFFGQGTRLTVV.

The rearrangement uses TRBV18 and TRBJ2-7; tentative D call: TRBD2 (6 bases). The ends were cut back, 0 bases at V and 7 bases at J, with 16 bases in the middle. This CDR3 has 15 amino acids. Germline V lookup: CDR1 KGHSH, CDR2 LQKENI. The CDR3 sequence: CASSPPGRLGGEQYF. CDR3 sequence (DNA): TGTGCCAGCTCACCACCGGGGCGGCTGGGGGGTGAGCAGTACTTC.

In DNA form, the CDR3 reads TGTGCCACCAGAGACTCGGGTGGAAAACTGTTTTTT. It specifies CATRDSGGKLFF. The chain combines TRBV24-1 with TRBJ1-4; no clear D gene. The CDR3 is 12 amino acids. V was trimmed by 7 bases and J by 10 bases, leaving 12 bases between them. Germline-derived CDR1 and CDR2 are KGHDR and SFDVKD.

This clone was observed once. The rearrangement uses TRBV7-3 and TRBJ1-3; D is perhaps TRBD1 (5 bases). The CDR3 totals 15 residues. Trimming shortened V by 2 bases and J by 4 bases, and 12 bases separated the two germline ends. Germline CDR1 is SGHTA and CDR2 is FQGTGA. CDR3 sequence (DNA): TGTGCCAGCAGCTTATGGGCAGGGCAAGGAAACACCATATATTTT. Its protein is CASSLWAGQGNTIYF. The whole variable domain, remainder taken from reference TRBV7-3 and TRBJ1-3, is GAGVSQTPSNKVTEKGKYVELRCDPISGHTALYWYRQSLGQGPEFLIYFQGTGAADDSGLPNDRFFAVRPEGSVSTLKIQRTERGDSAVYLCASSLWAGQGNTIYFGEGSWLTVV.

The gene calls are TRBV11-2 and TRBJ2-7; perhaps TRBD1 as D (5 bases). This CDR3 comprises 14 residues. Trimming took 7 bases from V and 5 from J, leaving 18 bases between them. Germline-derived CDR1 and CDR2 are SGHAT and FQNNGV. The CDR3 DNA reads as TGTGCCAGCAACCCCAATCCACAGGCTCACGAGCAGTACTTC. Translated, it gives CASNPNPQAHEQYF.

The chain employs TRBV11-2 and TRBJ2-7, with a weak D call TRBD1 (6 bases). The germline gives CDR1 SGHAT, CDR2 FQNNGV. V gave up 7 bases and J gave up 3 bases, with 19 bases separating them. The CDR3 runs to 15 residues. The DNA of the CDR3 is TGTGCCAGCACCACTCTCAGGGGTCTCGACTACGAGCAGTACTTC. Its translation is CASTTLRGLDYEQYF.

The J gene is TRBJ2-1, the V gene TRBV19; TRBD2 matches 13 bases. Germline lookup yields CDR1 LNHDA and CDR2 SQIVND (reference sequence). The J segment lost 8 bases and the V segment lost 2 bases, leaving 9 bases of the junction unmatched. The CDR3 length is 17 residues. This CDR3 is CASSISFRTSGRYEQFF. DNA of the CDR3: TGTGCCAGTAGTATATCGTTTCGGACTAGCGGGAGATATGAGCAGTTCTTC. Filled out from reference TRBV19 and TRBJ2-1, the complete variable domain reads DGGITQSPKYLFRKEGQNVTLSCEQNLNHDAMYWYRQDPGQGLRLIYYSQIVNDFQKGDIAEGYSVSREKKESFPLTVTSAQKNPTAFYLCASSISFRTSGRYEQFFGPGTRLTVL.

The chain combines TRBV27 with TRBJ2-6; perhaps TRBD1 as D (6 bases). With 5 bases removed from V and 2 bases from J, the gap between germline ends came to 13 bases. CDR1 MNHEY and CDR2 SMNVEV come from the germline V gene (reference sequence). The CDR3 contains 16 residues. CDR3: CASSTLRGTGANVLTF. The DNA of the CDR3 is TGTGCCAGCAGTACACTCAGGGGAACTGGGGCCAACGTCCTGACTTTC.

The CDR3 region is CASSPSLAGETQYF. The CDR3 region has the DNA TGTGCCAGCAGCCCCTCCCTAGCGGGAGAGACCCAGTACTTC. The J gene is TRBJ2-5, the V gene TRBV7-9; TRBD2 matches 8 bases. In germline, CDR1 is SEHNR, CDR2 FQNEAQ (reference sequence). The CDR3 covers 14 residues. The junction had 6 bases not matched to a gene; V was cut back by 5 bases and J by 4 bases.

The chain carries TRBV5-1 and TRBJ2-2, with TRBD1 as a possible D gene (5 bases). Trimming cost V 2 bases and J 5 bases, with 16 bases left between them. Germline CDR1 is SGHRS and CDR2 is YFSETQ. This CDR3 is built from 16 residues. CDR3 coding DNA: TGCGCCAGCAGCTTATCAGGGATTGGAGTAACCGGGGAGCTGTTTTTT. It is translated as CASSLSGIGVTGELFF.

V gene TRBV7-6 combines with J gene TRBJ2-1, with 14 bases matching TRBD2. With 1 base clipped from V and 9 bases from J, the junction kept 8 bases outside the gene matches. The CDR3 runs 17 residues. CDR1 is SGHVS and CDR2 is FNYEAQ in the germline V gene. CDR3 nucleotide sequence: TGTGCCAGCAGCTTAGAGGTATCGGGACTAGCGGGAGCTGAGCAGTTCTTC. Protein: CASSLEVSGLAGAEQFF.

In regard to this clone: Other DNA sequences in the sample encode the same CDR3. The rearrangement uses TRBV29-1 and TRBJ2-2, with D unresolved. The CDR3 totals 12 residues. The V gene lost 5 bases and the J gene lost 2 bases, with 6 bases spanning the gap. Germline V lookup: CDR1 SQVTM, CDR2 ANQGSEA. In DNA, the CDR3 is TGCAGCGTTTCAGTTAACACCGGGGAGCTGTTTTTT. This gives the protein CSVSVNTGELFF.

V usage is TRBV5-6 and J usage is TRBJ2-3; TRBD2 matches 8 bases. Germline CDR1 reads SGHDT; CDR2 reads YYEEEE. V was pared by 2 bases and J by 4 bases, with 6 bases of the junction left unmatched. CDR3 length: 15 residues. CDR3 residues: CASSFLTGGADTQYF. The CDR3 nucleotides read TGTGCCAGCAGCTTCCTGACGGGAGGGGCAGATACGCAGTATTTT.

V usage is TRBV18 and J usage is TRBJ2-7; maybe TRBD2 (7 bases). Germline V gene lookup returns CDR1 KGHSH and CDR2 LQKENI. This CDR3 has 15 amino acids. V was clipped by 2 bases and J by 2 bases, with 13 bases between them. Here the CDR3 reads CASSPNGGPTYEQYF. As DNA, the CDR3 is TGTGCCAGCTCACCAAACGGGGGGCCCACCTACGAGCAGTACTTC. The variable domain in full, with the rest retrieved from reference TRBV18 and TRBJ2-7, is NAGVMQNPRHLVRRRGQEARLRCSPMKGHSHVYWYRQLPEEGLKFMVYLQKENIIDESGMPKERFSAEFPKEGPSILRIQQVVRGDSAAYFCASSPNGGPTYEQYFGPGTRLTVT.

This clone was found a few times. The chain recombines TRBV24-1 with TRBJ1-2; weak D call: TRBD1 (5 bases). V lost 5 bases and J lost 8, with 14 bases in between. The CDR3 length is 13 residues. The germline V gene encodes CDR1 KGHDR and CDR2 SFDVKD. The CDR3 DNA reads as TGTGCCACCAGTGGTAATCCAGGGTCGGGCTACACCTTC. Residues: CATSGNPGSGYTF.

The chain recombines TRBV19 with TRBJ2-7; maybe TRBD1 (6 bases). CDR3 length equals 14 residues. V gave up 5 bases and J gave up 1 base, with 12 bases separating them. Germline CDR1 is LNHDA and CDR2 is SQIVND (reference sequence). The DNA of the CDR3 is TGTGCCAGTAGTGCGCCAGGGGATTCCTACGAGCAGTACTTC. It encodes CASSAPGDSYEQYF.

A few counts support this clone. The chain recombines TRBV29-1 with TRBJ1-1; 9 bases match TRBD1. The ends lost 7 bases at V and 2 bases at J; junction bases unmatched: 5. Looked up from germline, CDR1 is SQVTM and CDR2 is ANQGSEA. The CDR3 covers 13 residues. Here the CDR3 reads CSAETGGNTEAFF. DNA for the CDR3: TGCAGCGCAGAGACAGGGGGAAACACTGAAGCTTTCTTT.

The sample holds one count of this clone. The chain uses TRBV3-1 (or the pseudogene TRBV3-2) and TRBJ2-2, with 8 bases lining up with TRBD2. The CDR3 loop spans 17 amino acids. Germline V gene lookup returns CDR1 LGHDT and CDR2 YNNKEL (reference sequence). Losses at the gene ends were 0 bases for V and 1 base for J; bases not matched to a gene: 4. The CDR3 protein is CASSQDSLAENTGELFF. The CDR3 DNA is TGTGCCAGCAGCCAAGATTCACTAGCGGAGAACACCGGGGAGCTGTTTTTT.